The clone carrying this T cell receptor beta chain was picked up a small number of times. Its antigen is not identified. The data derive from a study of vaccination and CD4 T cells after COVID-19. Study summary: Nasal swab PCR showed SARS-CoV-2 in convalescent patients, roughly nine with mild and one with severe disease.

Researchers used the Oncomine TCR Beta short-read assay to sequence DNA from cultured CD4+ T cells. Genomic DNA was isolated from CD4+ T cells that had been cultured. TCRdb re-analysed the PCR reads in MiXCR, keeping a single row per CDR3 protein. The table lists over 6,000 distinct CDR3 sequences, over 70% of them singletons, with roughly 20% in the top ten. The treatment denotes: roughly 10-day PBMC culture with coronavirus spike peptide pools or control peptides (ViraFEST assay). The ViraFEST method relied on peptide pools to expand antigen-specific T cells, followed by TCR sequencing. Following a culture period (around nine days), negative selection was used to isolate CD4+ T cells. Trimming took 3 bases from V and 5 from J, leaving 16 bases between them. The CDR3 contains 16 residues. Germline lookup yields CDR1 SNHLY and CDR2 FYNNEI.

This TCR came from a human donor who had recovered from COVID-19. Sample: CD4+ T cells from blood, cultured in vitro. The chain recombines TRBV2 with TRBJ2-2, with a tentative D call TRBD1 (6 bases). CDR3 sequence (DNA): TGTGCCAGCAGTGATCCGGGCAGGGGTGCGACCGGGGAGCTGTTTTTT. Encoded protein: CASSDPGRGATGELFF.